A selection of T cell receptor beta chains follows, all from one sample in a study of T cell changes during pregnancy in multiple sclerosis. Some clones are missing from TCRdb's copy, which holds only in-frame ones; the method was immunoSEQ multiplex PCR. The sample includes more than 50,000 clones, about 95% of them seen just once. Material: CD8+ T cells from peripheral blood mononuclear cells, obtained after pregnancy. These receptors all stem from a female donor with multiple sclerosis, enrolled in a pregnancy study. CDR3s include the opening cysteine and the closing phenylalanine or tryptophan. A D gene is named only where the DNA matches it firmly. A row's size may be missing; if present it is once, few, many or a size class.

clone_size j_call v_call d_call cdr3_aa cdr3_nt
- TRBJ2-1 TRBV10-2 TRBD1 CASAAISDRGFYNEQFF TGCGCCAGCGCGGCCATTAGCGACAGGGGGTTCTACAATGAGCAGTTCTTC
- TRBJ2-1 TRBV4-3 TRBD1 CASSQLTGPEQFF TGCGCCAGCAGCCAACTGACAGGGCCTGAGCAGTTCTTC
- TRBJ2-7 TRBV10-1 TRBD2 CASNEGLAGEQSSALREQYF TGCGCCAGCAATGAAGGACTAGCGGGAGAACAGTCGTCGGCCCTTCGCGAGCAGTACTTC
- TRBJ2-3 TRBV9 - CASSVGTYSSTDTQYF TGTGCCAGCAGCGTAGGAACTTATTCTAGCACAGATACGCAGTATTTT
- TRBJ2-5 TRBV5-6 - CASSFSETQYF TGTGCCAGCAGCTTTTCTGAGACCCAGTACTTC
- TRBJ2-6 TRBV7-9 - CASSFPQNSGANVLTF TGTGCCAGCAGCTTCCCCCAAAACTCTGGGGCCAACGTCCTGACTTTC
- TRBJ2-7 TRBV11-2 TRBD1 CASSSPDRFEQYF TGTGCCAGCAGCTCCCCGGACAGGTTCGAGCAGTACTTC
- TRBJ2-7 TRBV29-1 TRBD2 CSVEGLPSGRSSEQYF TGCAGCGTTGAAGGTCTCCCTAGCGGGAGGTCTAGCGAGCAGTACTTC
- TRBJ1-1 TRBV4-3 - CASSQELRQKNTEAFF TGCGCCAGCAGCCAAGAACTGAGACAGAAGAACACTGAAGCTTTCTTT
- TRBJ2-7 TRBV2 - CASSEGSSEFYEQYF TGTGCCAGCAGTGAGGGGTCTAGCGAATTCTACGAGCAGTACTTC
- TRBJ2-3 TRBV7-9 - CASSGGSSTDTQYF TGTGCCAGCAGCGGAGGGTCCTCCACAGATACGCAGTATTTT
few TRBJ2-3 TRBV19 TRBD1 CASSAPPGQGTDTQYF TGTGCCAGTAGCGCCCCTCCGGGACAGGGGACAGATACGCAGTATTTT
- TRBJ1-2 TRBV4-3 - CASSQGTTVNYGYTF TGCGCCAGCAGCCAAGGTACGACAGTCAACTATGGCTACACCTTC
- TRBJ1-2 TRBV11-2 - CASSLGMRSGEVSNYGYTF TGTGCCAGCAGCTTAGGGATGAGATCTGGAGAGGTGTCTAACTATGGCTACACCTTC
- TRBJ1-1 TRBV5-4 - CASRSGLGTEAFF TGTGCCAGTCGAAGCGGGCTTGGCACTGAAGCTTTCTTT
- TRBJ2-7 TRBV5-6 TRBD2 CASSSGLAEQYF TGTGCCAGCAGCTCGGGACTAGCGGAGCAGTACTTC
- TRBJ2-2 TRBV10-3 - CATMDFTGELFF TGTGCCACTATGGACTTCACCGGGGAGCTGTTTTTT
- TRBJ2-4 TRBV10-3 - CAISENGRTEAKNIQYF TGTGCCATCAGTGAAAATGGGAGGACCGAAGCCAAAAACATTCAGTACTTC
- TRBJ2-7 TRBV4-3 - CASSQDSLYEQYF TGCGCCAGCAGCCAAGATAGCCTCTACGAGCAGTACTTC
- TRBJ2-7 TRBV27 TRBD1 CASSFLPGQGAYEQYF TGTGCCAGCAGTTTCTTACCGGGACAGGGGGCCTACGAGCAGTACTTC
- TRBJ1-1 TRBV29-1 - CSVEEGTEAFF TGCAGCGTTGAGGAGGGGACTGAAGCTTTCTTT